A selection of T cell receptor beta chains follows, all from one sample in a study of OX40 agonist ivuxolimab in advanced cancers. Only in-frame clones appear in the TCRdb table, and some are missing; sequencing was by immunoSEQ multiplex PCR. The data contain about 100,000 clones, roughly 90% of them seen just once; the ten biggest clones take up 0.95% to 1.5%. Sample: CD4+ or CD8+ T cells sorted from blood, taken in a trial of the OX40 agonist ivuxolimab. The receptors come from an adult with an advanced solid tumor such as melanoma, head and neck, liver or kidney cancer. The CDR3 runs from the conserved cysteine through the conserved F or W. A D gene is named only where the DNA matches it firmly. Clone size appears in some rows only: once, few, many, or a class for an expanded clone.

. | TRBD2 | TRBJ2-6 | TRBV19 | TGTGCCAGTATGGGGACTAGCGCCTCTGGGGCCAACGTCCTGACTTTC | CASMGTSASGANVLTF
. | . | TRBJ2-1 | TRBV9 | TGTGCCAGCAGCGTAGCTGGGGCAGGGAACAATGAGCAGTTCTTC | CASSVAGAGNNEQFF
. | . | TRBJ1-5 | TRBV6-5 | TGTGCCAGCAGGGACAGCCCGAATCAGCCCCAGCATTTT | CASRDSPNQPQHF
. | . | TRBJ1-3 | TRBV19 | TGTGCCAGTAGTATCCGGGCAGGACGCTCTGGAAACACCATATATTTT | CASSIRAGRSGNTIYF
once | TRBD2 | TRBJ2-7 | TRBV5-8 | TGTGCCAGCAGCCCGGGACTAGCGGGAGCGTACGAGCAGTACTTC | CASSPGLAGAYEQYF
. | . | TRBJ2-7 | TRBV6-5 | TGTGCCAGCCATCACGGAGGGACAGAGCTCTACGAGCAGTACTTC | CASHHGGTELYEQYF
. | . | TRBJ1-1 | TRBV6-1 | TGTGCCAGCAGTGCCTCCGGGACGGTTGAAGCTTTCTTT | CASSASGTVEAFF
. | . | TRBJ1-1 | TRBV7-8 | TGTGCCAGCAGCTTATTAGGGGCGAACACTGAAGCTTTCTTT | CASSLLGANTEAFF
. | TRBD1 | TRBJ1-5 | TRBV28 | TGTGCCAGCAGGACGACAGGGTTTCAGCCCCAGCATTTT | CASRTTGFQPQHF
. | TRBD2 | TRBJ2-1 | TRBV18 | TGTGCCAGCTCACCACGGGGGAGGGGAAACCTACTCGATGAGCAGTTCTTC | CASSPRGRGNLLDEQFF
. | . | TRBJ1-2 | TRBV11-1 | TGTGCCAGCAGCTTAGTTGCGGCAGGGAACTATGGCTACACCTTC | CASSLVAAGNYGYTF
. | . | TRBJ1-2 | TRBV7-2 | TGTGCCAGCAGCCAAGCGCCGGGGCGCGGGGATGGCTACACCTTC | CASSQAPGRGDGYTF
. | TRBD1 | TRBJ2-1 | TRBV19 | TGTGCCAGTATACCGGACAGGGGGCTCTACAATGAGCAGTTCTTC | CASIPDRGLYNEQFF
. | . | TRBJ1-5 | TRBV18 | TGTGCCAGCTCACCACAAGAGGTTTATCAGCCCCAGCATTTT | CASSPQEVYQPQHF
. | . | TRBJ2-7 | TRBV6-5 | TGTGCCAGCAGTCCAACTAGCCAAGTAAGGTACTTC | CASSPTSQVRYF
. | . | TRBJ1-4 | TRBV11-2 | TGTGCCAGCAGCCTCCGGCTTGAAAAACTGTTTTTT | CASSLRLEKLFF
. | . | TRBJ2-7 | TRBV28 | TGTGCCAGCAGGCGGTCTCCCTACGAGCAGTACTTC | CASRRSPYEQYF
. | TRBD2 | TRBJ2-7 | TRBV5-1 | TGCGCCAGCAGCTTGCCGCTAGCGGGAGTGTACGAGCAGTACTTC | CASSLPLAGVYEQYF